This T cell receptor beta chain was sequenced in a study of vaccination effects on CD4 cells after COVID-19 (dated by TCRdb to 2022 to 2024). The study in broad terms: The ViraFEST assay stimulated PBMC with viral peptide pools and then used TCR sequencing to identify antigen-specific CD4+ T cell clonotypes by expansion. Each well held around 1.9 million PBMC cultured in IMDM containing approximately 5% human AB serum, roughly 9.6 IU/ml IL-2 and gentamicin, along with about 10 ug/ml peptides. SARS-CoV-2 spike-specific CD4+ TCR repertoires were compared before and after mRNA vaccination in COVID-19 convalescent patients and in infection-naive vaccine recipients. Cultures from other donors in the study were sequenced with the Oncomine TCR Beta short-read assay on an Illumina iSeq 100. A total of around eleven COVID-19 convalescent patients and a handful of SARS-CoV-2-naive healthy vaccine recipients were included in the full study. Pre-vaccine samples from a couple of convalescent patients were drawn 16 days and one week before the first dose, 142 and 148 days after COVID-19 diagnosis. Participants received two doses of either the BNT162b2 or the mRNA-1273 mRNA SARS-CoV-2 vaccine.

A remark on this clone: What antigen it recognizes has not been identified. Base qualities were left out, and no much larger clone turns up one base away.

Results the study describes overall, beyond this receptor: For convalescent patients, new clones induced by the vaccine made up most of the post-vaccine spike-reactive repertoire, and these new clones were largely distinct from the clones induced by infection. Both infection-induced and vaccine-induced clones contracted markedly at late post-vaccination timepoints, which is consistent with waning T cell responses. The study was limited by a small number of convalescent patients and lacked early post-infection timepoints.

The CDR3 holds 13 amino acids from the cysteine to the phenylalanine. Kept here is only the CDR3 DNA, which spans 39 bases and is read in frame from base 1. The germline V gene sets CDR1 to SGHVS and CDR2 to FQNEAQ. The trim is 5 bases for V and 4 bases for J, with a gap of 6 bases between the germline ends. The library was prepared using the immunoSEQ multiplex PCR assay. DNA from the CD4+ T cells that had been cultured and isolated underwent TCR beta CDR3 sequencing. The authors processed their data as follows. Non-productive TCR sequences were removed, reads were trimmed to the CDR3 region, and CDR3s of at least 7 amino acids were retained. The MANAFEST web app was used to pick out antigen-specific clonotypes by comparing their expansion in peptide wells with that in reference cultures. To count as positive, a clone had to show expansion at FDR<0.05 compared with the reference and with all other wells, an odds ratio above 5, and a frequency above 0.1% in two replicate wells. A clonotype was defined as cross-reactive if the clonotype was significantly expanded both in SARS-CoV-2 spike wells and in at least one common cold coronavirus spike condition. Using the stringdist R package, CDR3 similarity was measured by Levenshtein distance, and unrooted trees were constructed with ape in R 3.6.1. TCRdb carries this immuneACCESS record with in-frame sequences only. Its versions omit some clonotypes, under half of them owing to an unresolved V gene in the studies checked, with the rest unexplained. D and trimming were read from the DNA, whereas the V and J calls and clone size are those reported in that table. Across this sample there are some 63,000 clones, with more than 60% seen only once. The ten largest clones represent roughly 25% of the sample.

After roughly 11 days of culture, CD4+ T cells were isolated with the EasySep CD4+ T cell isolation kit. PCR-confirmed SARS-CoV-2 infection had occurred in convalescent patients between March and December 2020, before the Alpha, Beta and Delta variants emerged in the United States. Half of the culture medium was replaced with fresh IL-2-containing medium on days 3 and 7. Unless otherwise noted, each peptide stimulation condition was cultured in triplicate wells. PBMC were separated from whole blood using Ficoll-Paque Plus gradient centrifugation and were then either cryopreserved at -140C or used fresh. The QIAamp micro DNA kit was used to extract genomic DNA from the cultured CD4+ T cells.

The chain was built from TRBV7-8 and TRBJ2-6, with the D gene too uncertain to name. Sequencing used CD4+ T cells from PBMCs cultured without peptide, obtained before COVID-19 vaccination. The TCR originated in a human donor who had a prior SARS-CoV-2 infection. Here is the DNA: TGTGCCAGCAGCCCCCCCGGGGCCAACGTCCTGACTTTC. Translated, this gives CASSPPGANVLTF.